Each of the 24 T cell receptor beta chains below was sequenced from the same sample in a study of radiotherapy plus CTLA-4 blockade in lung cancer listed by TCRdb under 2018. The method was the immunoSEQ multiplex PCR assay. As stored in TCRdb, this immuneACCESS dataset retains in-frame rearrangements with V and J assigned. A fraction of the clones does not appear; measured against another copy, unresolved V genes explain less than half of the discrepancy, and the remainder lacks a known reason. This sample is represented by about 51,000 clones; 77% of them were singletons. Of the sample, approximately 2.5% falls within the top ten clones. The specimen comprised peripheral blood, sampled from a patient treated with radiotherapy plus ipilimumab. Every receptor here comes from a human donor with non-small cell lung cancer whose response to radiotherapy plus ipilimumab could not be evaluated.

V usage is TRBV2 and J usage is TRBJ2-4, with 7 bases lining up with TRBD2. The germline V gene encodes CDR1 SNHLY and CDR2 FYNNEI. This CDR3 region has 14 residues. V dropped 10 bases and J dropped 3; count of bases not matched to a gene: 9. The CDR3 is CATEREEGKNIQYF. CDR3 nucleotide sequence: TGTGCCACGGAACGGGAGGAAGGCAAAAACATTCAGTACTTC.

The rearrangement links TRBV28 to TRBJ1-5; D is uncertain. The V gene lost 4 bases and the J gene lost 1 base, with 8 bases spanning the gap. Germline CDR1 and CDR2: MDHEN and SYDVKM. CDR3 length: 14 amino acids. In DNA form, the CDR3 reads TGTGCCAGCAGTTCCGTTTCGAGCAATCAGCCCCAGCATTTT. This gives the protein CASSSVSSNQPQHF.

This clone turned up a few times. CDR3 DNA sequence: TGTGCCTTCCAACCAGGGGGCTACACCTTC. This gives the protein CAFQPGGYTF. The rearrangement uses TRBV30 and TRBJ1-2, with D possibly TRBD1 on 5 matching bases. Per the germline V gene, CDR1 is GTSNPN and CDR2 is SVGIG (reference sequence). This CDR3 contains 10 residues. The V and J ends lost 7 bases and 8 bases respectively, with 11 bases between them.

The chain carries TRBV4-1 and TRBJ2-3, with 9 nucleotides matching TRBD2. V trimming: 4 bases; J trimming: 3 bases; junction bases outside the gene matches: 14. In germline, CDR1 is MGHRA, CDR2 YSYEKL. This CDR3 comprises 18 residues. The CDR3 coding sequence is TGCGCCAGCAGCCCGCTGGCTTACTCGGGACTAGCAACAGATACGCAGTATTTT. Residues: CASSPLAYSGLATDTQYF.

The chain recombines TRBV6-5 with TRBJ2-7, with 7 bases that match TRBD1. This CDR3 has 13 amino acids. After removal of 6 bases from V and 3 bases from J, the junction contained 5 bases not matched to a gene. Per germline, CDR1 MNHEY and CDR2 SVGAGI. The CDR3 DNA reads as TGTGCCAGCAGGCTCCGGGACAGCTACGAGCAGTACTTC. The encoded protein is CASRLRDSYEQYF.

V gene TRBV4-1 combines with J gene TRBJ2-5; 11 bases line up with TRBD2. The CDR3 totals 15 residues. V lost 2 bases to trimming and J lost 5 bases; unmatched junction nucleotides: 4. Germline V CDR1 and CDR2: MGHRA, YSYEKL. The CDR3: CASSQKGLADETQYF. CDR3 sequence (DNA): TGCGCCAGCAGCCAAAAGGGACTAGCGGACGAGACCCAGTACTTC.

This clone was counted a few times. CDR3 nucleotides: TGTGCCAGCAGCGGGGACAGGGGGCTGGGAAACACCATATATTTT. The encoded protein is CASSGDRGLGNTIYF. V gene TRBV2 combines with J gene TRBJ1-3; 12 bases are shared with TRBD1. The CDR3 contains 15 residues. Germline-derived CDR1 and CDR2 are SNHLY and FYNNEI. V lost 6 bases and J lost 4; bases outside the gene matches: 4.

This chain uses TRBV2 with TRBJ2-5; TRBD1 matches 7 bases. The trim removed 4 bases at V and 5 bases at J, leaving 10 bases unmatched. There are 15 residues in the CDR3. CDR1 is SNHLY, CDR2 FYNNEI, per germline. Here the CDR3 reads CASSASPTGRETQYF. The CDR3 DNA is TGTGCCAGCAGTGCTAGCCCGACAGGGCGGGAGACCCAGTACTTC.

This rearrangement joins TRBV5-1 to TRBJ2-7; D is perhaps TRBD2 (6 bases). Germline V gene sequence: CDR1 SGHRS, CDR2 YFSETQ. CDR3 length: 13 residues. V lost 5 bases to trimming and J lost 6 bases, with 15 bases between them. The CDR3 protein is CASSRGGLPEQYF. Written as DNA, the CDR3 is TGCGCCAGCAGTAGAGGAGGGTTGCCCGAGCAGTACTTC.

This chain's CDR3 is CASSLVAGGLNEQFF. The CDR3 DNA is TGTGCCAGCAGCTTAGTGGCGGGAGGTCTCAATGAGCAGTTCTTC. The rearrangement uses TRBV7-9 and TRBJ2-1; 8 positions agree with TRBD2. Germline V lookup: CDR1 SEHNR, CDR2 FQNEAQ (reference sequence). Trimming at V came to 1 base and at J to 6 bases, leaving 5 bases not matched to a gene. The CDR3 length is 15 residues. The entire variable domain, with the rest obtained from reference TRBV7-9 and TRBJ2-1, is as follows: DTGVSQNPRHKITKRGQNVTFRCDPISEHNRLYWYRQTLGQGPEFLTYFQNEAQLEKSRLLSDRFSAERPKGSFSTLEIQRTEQGDSAMYLCASSLVAGGLNEQFFGPGTRLTVL.

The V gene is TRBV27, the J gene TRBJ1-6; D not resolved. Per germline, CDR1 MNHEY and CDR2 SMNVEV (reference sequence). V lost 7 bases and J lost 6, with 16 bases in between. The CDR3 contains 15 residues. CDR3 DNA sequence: TGTGCCAGCACCCTGAGAGGGATCCCTAATTCACCCCTCCACTTT. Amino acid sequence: CASTLRGIPNSPLHF.

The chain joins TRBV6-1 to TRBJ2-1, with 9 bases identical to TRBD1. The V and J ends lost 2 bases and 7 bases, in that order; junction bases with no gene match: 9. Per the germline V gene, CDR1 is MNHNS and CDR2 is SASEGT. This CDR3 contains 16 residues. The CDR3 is CASSEPGTGIGNEQFF. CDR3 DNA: TGTGCCAGCAGTGAACCCGGGACAGGGATAGGGAATGAGCAGTTCTTC.

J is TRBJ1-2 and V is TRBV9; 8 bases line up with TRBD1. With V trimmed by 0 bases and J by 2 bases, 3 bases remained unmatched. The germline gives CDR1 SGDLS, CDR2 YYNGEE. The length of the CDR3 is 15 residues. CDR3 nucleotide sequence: TGTGCCAGCAGCGTAGGGGGACAGGACAACTATGGCTACACCTTC. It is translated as CASSVGGQDNYGYTF.

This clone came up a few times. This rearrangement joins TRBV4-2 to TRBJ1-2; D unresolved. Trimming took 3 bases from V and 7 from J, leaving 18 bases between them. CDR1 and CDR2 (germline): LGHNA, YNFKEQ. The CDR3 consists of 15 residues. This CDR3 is CASSHSNRRLSGYTF. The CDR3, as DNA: TGTGCCAGCAGCCACTCGAATCGGAGGTTAAGTGGCTACACCTTC.

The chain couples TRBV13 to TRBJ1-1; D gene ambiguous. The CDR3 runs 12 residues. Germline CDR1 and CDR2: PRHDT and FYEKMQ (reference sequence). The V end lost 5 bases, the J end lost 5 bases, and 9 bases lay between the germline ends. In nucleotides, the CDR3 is TGTGCCAGCAGCCCGACGGGGACTGAAGCTTTCTTT. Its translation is CASSPTGTEAFF.

The CDR3: CASSQGGLAAYTGELFF. The CDR3 DNA reads as TGCGCCAGCAGCCAAGGGGGACTAGCGGCCTACACCGGGGAGCTGTTTTTT. The rearrangement uses TRBV4-3 and TRBJ2-2; 11 nucleotides agree with TRBD2. The CDR3 loop spans 17 amino acids. Germline V CDR1 and CDR2: LGHNA, YSLEER. The ends lost 1 base at V and 3 bases at J; junction bases unmatched: 4.

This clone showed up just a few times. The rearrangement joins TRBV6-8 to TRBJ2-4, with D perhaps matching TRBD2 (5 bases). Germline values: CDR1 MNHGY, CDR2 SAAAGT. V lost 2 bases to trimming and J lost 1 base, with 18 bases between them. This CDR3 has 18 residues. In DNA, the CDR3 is TGTGCCAGCAGTTACGGTCCGTTTCGGGGTCGGGCCAAAAACATTCAGTACTTC. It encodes CASSYGPFRGRAKNIQYF.

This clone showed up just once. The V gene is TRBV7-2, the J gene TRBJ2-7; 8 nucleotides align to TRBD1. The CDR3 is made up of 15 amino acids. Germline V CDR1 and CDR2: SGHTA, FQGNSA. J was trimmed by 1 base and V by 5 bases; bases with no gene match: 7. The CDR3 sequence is CASSPPRQGSYEQYF. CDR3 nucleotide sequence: TGTGCCAGCAGCCCCCCCAGACAGGGGTCCTACGAGCAGTACTTC.

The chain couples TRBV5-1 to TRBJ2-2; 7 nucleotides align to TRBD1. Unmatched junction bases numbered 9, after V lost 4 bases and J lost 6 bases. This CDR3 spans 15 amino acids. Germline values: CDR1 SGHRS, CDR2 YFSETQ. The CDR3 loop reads CASSTPGGGPGELFF. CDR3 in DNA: TGCGCCAGCAGCACACCAGGGGGTGGTCCCGGGGAGCTGTTTTTT.

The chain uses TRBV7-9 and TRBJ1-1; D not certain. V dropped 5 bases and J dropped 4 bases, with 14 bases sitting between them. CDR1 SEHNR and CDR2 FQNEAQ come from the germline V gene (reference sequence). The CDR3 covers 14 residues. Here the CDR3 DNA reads TGTGCCAGCAGCCCTGGAGTTATGTTCACTGAAGCTTTCTTT. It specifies CASSPGVMFTEAFF. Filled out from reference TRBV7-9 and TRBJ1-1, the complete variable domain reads DTGVSQNPRHKITKRGQNVTFRCDPISEHNRLYWYRQTLGQGPEFLTYFQNEAQLEKSRLLSDRFSAERPKGSFSTLEIQRTEQGDSAMYLCASSPGVMFTEAFFGQGTRLTVV.

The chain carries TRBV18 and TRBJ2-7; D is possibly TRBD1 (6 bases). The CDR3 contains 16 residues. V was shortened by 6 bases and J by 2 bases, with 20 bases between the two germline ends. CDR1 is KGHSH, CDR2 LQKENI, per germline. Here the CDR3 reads CASSSPPGESTYEQYF. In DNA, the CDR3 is TGTGCCAGCTCGTCCCCCCCAGGGGAGAGTACCTACGAGCAGTACTTC.

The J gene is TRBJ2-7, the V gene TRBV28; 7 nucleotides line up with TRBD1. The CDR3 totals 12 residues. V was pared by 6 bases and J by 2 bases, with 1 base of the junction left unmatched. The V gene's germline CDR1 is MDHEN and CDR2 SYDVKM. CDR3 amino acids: CASRGQPYEQYF. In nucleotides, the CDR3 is TGTGCCAGCAGGGGACAGCCCTACGAGCAGTACTTC.

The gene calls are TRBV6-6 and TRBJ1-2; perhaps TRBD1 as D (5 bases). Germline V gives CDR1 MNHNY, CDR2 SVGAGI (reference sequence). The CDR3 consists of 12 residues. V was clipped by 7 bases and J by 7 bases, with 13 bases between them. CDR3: CASTLAGGGYTF. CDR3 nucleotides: TGTGCCAGCACCCTCGCGGGGGGTGGCTACACCTTC.

The CDR3 bases are TGTGCCTGGAGAGCGACGGGACAGGGCTCCTCACCCCTCCACTTT. Amino acids: CAWRATGQGSSPLHF. The chain carries TRBV30 and TRBJ1-6; 9 nucleotides agree with TRBD1. The CDR3 totals 15 residues. Looked up from germline, CDR1 is GTSNPN and CDR2 is SVGIG (reference sequence). Trimming removed 3 bases from V and 10 bases from J; junction bases left unmatched: 10.